The 25 T cell receptor beta chains in this list originate from one sample, sequenced in a study of blood T cell repertoires in COVID-19. The repertoire was sequenced with immunoSEQ multiplex PCR; TCRdb's copy has only in-frame clones and lacks some. The table lists a few hundred thousand clones, 70% to 90% of them singletons. Sequenced material: PBMCs or T cells enriched from blood (not recorded which). The receptors here all came from a woman aged 18-29 years who had recovered from COVID-19.

The J gene is TRBJ2-5, the V gene TRBV10-3; maybe TRBD1 (6 bases). The CDR3 has 15 residues. The germline V and J ends were trimmed by 10 bases and 3 bases, with 21 bases remaining between them. The germline V gene encodes CDR1 ENHRY and CDR2 SYGVKD. The CDR3: CATNPGARGEETQYF. In DNA form, the CDR3 reads TGTGCCACTAACCCAGGGGCCCGTGGGGAAGAGACCCAGTACTTC.

The V call is TRBV20-1, the J call TRBJ1-1, with TRBD1 as a possible D gene (6 bases). V was shortened by 6 bases and J by 5 bases, with 10 bases between the two germline ends. This CDR3 contains 11 residues. CDR1 DFQATT and CDR2 SNEGSKA come from the germline V gene (reference sequence). The CDR3 reads CSAQQGTEAFF. The DNA for the CDR3 is TGCAGTGCACAACAGGGAACTGAAGCTTTCTTT.

V is TRBV24-1 and J is TRBJ1-1, with D perhaps TRBD1 (5 bases). Germline V gene sequence: CDR1 KGHDR, CDR2 SFDVKD. V was shortened by 5 bases and J by 1 base, with 16 bases between the two germline ends. The CDR3 covers 16 residues. The CDR3 loop reads CATSGRQKGGNTEAFF. As DNA, the CDR3 is TGTGCCACCAGTGGGCGACAGAAAGGTGGGAACACTGAAGCTTTCTTT.

The genes are TRBV7-2 and TRBJ1-2, with D perhaps matching TRBD1 (5 bases). Trimming shortened V by 4 bases and J by 4 bases, and 7 bases separated the two germline ends. The CDR3 is 12 residues long. Germline V gene sequence: CDR1 SGHTA, CDR2 FQGNSA. The CDR3 DNA follows: TGTGCCAGCAGCTCGCAGGGCTATGGCTACACCTTC. Protein product: CASSSQGYGYTF.

The gene calls are TRBV2 and TRBJ2-3; possibly TRBD2 for D (6 bases). The length of the CDR3 is 17 residues. Germline CDR1 is SNHLY and CDR2 is FYNNEI. V lost 4 bases, J lost 0 bases, and 17 bases lay in between. CDR3 amino acids: CASSGDAGSPSTDTQYF. Written as DNA, the CDR3 is TGTGCCAGCAGTGGCGATGCGGGGAGCCCTAGCACAGATACGCAGTATTTT.

This chain uses TRBV25-1 with TRBJ2-2, with D tentatively TRBD2 (6 bases). Germline values: CDR1 MGHDK, CDR2 SYGVNS. The CDR3 is made up of 15 amino acids. Trimming cost V 6 bases and J 0 bases, with 11 bases left between them. CDR3 DNA sequence: TGTGCCAGCAGGGAGGGACCGACGAACACCGGGGAGCTGTTTTTT. Protein: CASREGPTNTGELFF.

This chain joins TRBV21-1 and TRBJ2-7; no check of the table's D call, TRBD1, against the DNA was made. TRBV21-1 is a known pseudogene. This CDR3 is built from 16 residues. This chain's CDR3 is CASSSKVKGVPYEQYF. DNA of the CDR3: TGTGCCAGCAGCTCCAAAGTGAAGGGGGTCCCCTACGAGCAGTACTTC.

The chain joins TRBV30 to TRBJ2-1; TRBD1 agrees at 8 bases. The V segment lost 2 bases and the J segment 14 bases; nucleotides outside the gene matches: 14. Germline-derived CDR1 and CDR2 are GTSNPN and SVGIG (reference sequence). The CDR3 covers 14 residues. The CDR3 sequence is CAWSLVAGGGWEFF. Written as DNA, the CDR3 is TGTGCCTGGAGTCTAGTGGCAGGGGGCGGATGGGAGTTCTTC.

This sequence joins TRBV19 and TRBJ1-2, with D perhaps TRBD1 (5 bases). Deletions cut 7 bases from V and 4 bases from J, with 22 bases between. CDR3 length equals 16 residues. CDR1 is LNHDA and CDR2 is SQIVND in the germline V gene (reference sequence). Here the CDR3 DNA reads TGTGCCAGTACCCTCCGAGTTGGCGGGGGGGGCTATGGCTACACCTTC. Its protein is CASTLRVGGGGYGYTF.

The chain couples TRBV11-3 to TRBJ2-3; the D gene is possibly TRBD1 (7 bases). V was shortened by 5 bases and J by 2 bases, with 14 bases between the two germline ends. The germline CDR1 and CDR2 sequences are SGHNT and YENEEA. The CDR3 extends over 15 amino acids. CDR3 sequence (DNA): TGTGCCAGCAGCCCCAGGGGGGCTGCCACAGATACGCAGTATTTT. This codes for CASSPRGAATDTQYF. The entire variable domain, with the rest obtained from reference TRBV11-3 and TRBJ2-3, is as follows: EAGVVQSPRYKIIEKKQPVAFWCNPISGHNTLYWYLQNLGQGPELLIRYENEEAVDDSQLPKDRFSAERLKGVDSTLKIQPAELGDSAVYLCASSPRGAATDTQYFGPGTRLTVL.

This clone appeared once. The gene calls are TRBV27 and TRBJ1-6; possible D gene TRBD1, 5 bases. Germline lookup yields CDR1 MNHEY and CDR2 SMNVEV (reference sequence). V was clipped by 5 bases and J by 13 bases, with 12 bases between them. There are 12 residues in the CDR3. CDR3 sequence: CASSQTGFPLHF. CDR3 bases: TGTGCCAGCAGTCAAACAGGTTTCCCCCTCCACTTT.

The chain carries TRBV2 and TRBJ1-2, with D tentatively TRBD1 (6 bases). The V end lost 4 bases, the J end lost 7 bases, and 22 bases lay between the germline ends. The CDR3 length is 16 residues. The germline gives CDR1 SNHLY, CDR2 FYNNEI. The CDR3 DNA sequence: TGTGCCAGCAGTGGTTGGCAGGGGAATGGCCTGGGTGGCTACACCTTC. This gives the protein CASSGWQGNGLGGYTF.

About this clone: At the DNA level, this CDR3 is encoded by other sequences in the same sample as well. V gene TRBV27 combines with J gene TRBJ1-6, with 9 bases lining up with TRBD1. With V trimmed by 9 bases and J by 4 bases, 4 bases remained unmatched. CDR1 and CDR2 (germline): MNHEY, SMNVEV (reference sequence). This CDR3 has 14 residues. CDR3 residues: CASNGQGYNSPLHF. CDR3 nucleotide sequence: TGTGCCAGTAATGGACAGGGGTATAATTCACCCCTCCACTTT.

CDR3 in amino acids: CASSPGTGGGYTF. The DNA for the CDR3 is TGTGCCAGCTCACCAGGGACAGGGGGTGGCTACACCTTC. The chain is built from TRBV18 and TRBJ1-2, with TRBD1 matching over 11 bases. This CDR3 is 13 amino acids long. J gave up 7 bases and V 2 bases, and 0 bases lay outside the gene matches. CDR1 KGHSH and CDR2 LQKENI come from the germline V gene. Complete variable domain (other parts from reference TRBV18 and TRBJ1-2): NAGVMQNPRHLVRRRGQEARLRCSPMKGHSHVYWYRQLPEEGLKFMVYLQKENIIDESGMPKERFSAEFPKEGPSILRIQQVVRGDSAAYFCASSPGTGGGYTFGSGTRLTVV.

The chain carries TRBV12-5 and TRBJ1-2, with D perhaps matching TRBD1 (6 bases). V was cut by 1 base and J by 8 bases, with 20 bases left in between. This CDR3 is 16 amino acids long. CDR1 is LGHNT, CDR2 FRNRAP, per germline. In DNA form, the CDR3 reads TGTGCTAGTGGTTTGGACTACACAGGGAATTTGGACGGCTACACCTTC. This encodes CASGLDYTGNLDGYTF. Together with reference TRBV12-5 and TRBJ1-2, the CDR3 gives the full variable domain: DARVTQTPRHKVTEMGQEVTMRCQPILGHNTVFWYRQTMMQGLELLAYFRNRAPLDDSGMPKDRFSAEMPDATLATLKIQPSEPRDSAVYFCASGLDYTGNLDGYTFGSGTRLTVV.

The sample holds one count of this clone. The V call is TRBV7-9, the J call TRBJ1-3, with 7 bases fitting TRBD1. In germline, CDR1 is SEHNR, CDR2 FQNEAQ (reference sequence). This CDR3 region has 15 residues. V was clipped by 8 bases and J by 3 bases; unmatched bases: 10. CDR3 amino acids: CASLPITGDGNTIYF. The DNA for the CDR3 is TGTGCCAGCCTCCCAATCACAGGGGATGGAAACACCATATATTTT.

The sample holds many counts of this clone. V gene TRBV7-9 combines with J gene TRBJ1-3; tentative D call: TRBD1 (6 bases). The length of the CDR3 is 14 residues. Trimming pared 1 base from V and 6 bases from J, leaving 10 bases between. Germline V gene sequence: CDR1 SEHNR, CDR2 FQNEAQ (reference sequence). CDR3 region: CASSLVQGENTIYF. In nucleotides, the CDR3 is TGTGCCAGCAGCTTAGTACAGGGAGAAAACACCATATATTTT.

The gene calls are TRBV6-2 or TRBV6-3 and TRBJ1-5; a weak D match, TRBD1 (6 bases). The CDR3 has 14 residues. The germline CDR1 and CDR2 sequences are MNHEY and SVGEGT. With 6 bases removed from V and 6 bases from J, the gap between germline ends came to 15 bases. For the CDR3, the DNA is TGTGCCAGCAGCACCAACGTAGGGGGTCAGCCCCAGCATTTT. Its protein is CASSTNVGGQPQHF.

For the CDR3, the DNA is TGTGCCAGCAGCGTGGCGGGCCGGGGGGCTTTCTTT. Its protein is CASSVAGRGAFF. The chain joins TRBV9 to TRBJ1-1; D is possibly TRBD1 (5 bases). V was cut by 2 bases and J by 11 bases, with 13 bases left in between. The CDR3 is 12 amino acids. Germline CDR1 SGDLS, CDR2 YYNGEE.

This clone has only a few counts. The CDR3 spells CASSTGPYGYTF. CDR3 bases: TGTGCCAGTTCGACAGGTCCCTATGGCTACACCTTC. The chain uses TRBV2 and TRBJ1-2; TRBD1 is a possible D gene (6 bases). There are 12 residues in the CDR3. Looked up from germline, CDR1 is SNHLY and CDR2 is FYNNEI. V was shortened by 9 bases and J by 4 bases, with 12 bases between the two germline ends.

The V gene is TRBV19, the J gene TRBJ1-2; tentatively, D is TRBD1 (5 bases). The germline gives CDR1 LNHDA, CDR2 SQIVND (reference sequence). The CDR3 is made up of 16 amino acids. With 5 bases removed from V and 8 bases from J, the gap between germline ends came to 24 bases. CDR3 loop: CASSLEQESRPRGYTF. Written as DNA, the CDR3 is TGTGCCAGTAGTTTGGAACAGGAGTCACGCCCGAGGGGCTACACCTTC.

The CDR3 DNA reads TGTGCCACCAGCAGAGAGGGACAGGGCTATGGCTACACCTTC. Protein product: CATSREGQGYGYTF. The chain carries TRBV15 and TRBJ1-2; 9 positions match TRBD1. CDR3 length: 14 residues. Losses at the gene ends were 0 bases for V and 4 bases for J; bases not matched to a gene: 0. The germline gives CDR1 LNHNV, CDR2 YYDKDF (reference sequence).

V gene TRBV6-5 combines with J gene TRBJ1-5, with D unresolved. Trimming removed 7 bases from V and 1 base from J, with 5 bases in between. Per germline, CDR1 MNHEY and CDR2 SVGAGI. The CDR3 totals 12 residues. The CDR3 DNA reads TGTGCCAGCACTCAGAGCAATCAGCCCCAGCATTTT. Protein: CASTQSNQPQHF.

This clone was detected only a few times. DNA for the CDR3: TGTGCCAGCAGCTTAGTTCGAGGGATCTCCACCGGGGAGCTGTTTTTT. It translates to CASSLVRGISTGELFF. The chain has TRBV7-2 and TRBJ2-2; perhaps TRBD2 as D (5 bases). CDR1 and CDR2 (germline): SGHTA, FQGNSA. The CDR3 covers 16 residues. Between the trimmed V and J ends, which lost 1 base and 4 bases, there was a span of 13 bases.

In its sample, this clone was seen once. V usage is TRBV7-2 and J usage is TRBJ2-4; TRBD1 aligns across 9 bases. With 0 bases clipped from V and 7 bases from J, the junction kept 4 bases outside the gene matches. CDR1 is SGHTA, CDR2 FQGNSA, per germline. The CDR3 consists of 15 residues. In nucleotides, the CDR3 is TGTGCCAGCAGCTTAGCGGGACAGGGAGAGAACATTCAGTACTTC. This sequence encodes CASSLAGQGENIQYF.